This passage covers 24 T cell receptor beta chains from one sample sequenced in a study of blood T cell repertoires in COVID-19. Clones were read by immunoSEQ multiplex PCR, and TCRdb kept only the in-frame ones, dropping some. The repertoire holds over 85,000 clones, with 80% to 90% as singletons. The sequenced sample was peripheral blood. The receptors originated from a man between 60 and 75 years old with acute or convalescent COVID-19.

This chain connects TRBV28 to TRBJ1-2; the D is unclear. This CDR3 contains 14 residues. Trimming removed 2 bases from V and 5 bases from J, with 12 bases in between. Germline CDR1 MDHEN, CDR2 SYDVKM. The CDR3 loop reads CASSLGRSRYGYTF. In nucleotides, the CDR3 is TGTGCCAGCAGTTTAGGGCGTAGTCGATATGGCTACACCTTC.

The chain recombines TRBV5-4 with TRBJ1-3; TRBD1 aligns across 10 bases. The CDR3 consists of 17 residues. CDR1 SGHNT and CDR2 YYREEE come from the germline V gene (reference sequence). V was clipped by 0 bases and J by 1 base; unmatched bases: 4. Here the CDR3 DNA reads TGTGCCAGCAGCTTGGGAGGGACAGGGGTTTCTGGAAACACCATATATTTT. It yields the protein CASSLGGTGVSGNTIYF. Variable domain in full (rest from reference TRBV5-4 and TRBJ1-3): ETGVTQSPTHLIKTRGQQVTLRCSSQSGHNTVSWYQQALGQGPQFIFQYYREEENGRGNFPPRFSGLQFPNYSSELNVNALELDDSALYLCASSLGGTGVSGNTIYFGEGSWLTVV.

The genes are TRBV29-1 and TRBJ2-1; 9 bases match TRBD1. Germline assignment: CDR1 SQVTM and CDR2 ANQGSEA. Trimming cost V 7 bases and J 4 bases; bases outside gene matches: 8. The CDR3 length is 14 residues. CDR3 sequence (DNA): TGCAGCGCCAAGGGACAGGGTCTTTACAATGAGCAGTTCTTC. It specifies CSAKGQGLYNEQFF.

J is TRBJ1-2 and V is TRBV5-1, with 8 bases that match TRBD1. This CDR3 spans 16 amino acids. Germline V gene data show CDR1 as SGHRS and CDR2 as YFSETQ. The junction had 11 bases not matched to a gene; V was cut back by 3 bases and J by 4 bases. Written as DNA, the CDR3 is TGCGCCAGCAGCTCAACCTCGGGACAGGTAACCTATGGCTACACCTTC. It encodes CASSSTSGQVTYGYTF.

The chain joins TRBV4-3 to TRBJ2-1, with 9 bases that match TRBD2. Losses at the gene ends were 0 bases for V and 7 bases for J; bases not matched to a gene: 19. This CDR3 region has 20 residues. CDR1 and CDR2 (germline): LGHNA, YSLEER. The chain's CDR3 is CASSQDLARGGAPFGNEQFF. In DNA, the CDR3 is TGCGCCAGCAGCCAAGACCTAGCCCGCGGGGGGGCCCCATTTGGTAATGAGCAGTTCTTC.

This clone is a singleton in its sample. The chain joins TRBV6-1 to TRBJ2-1; 8 bases agree with TRBD1. The V gene's germline CDR1 is MNHNS and CDR2 SASEGT. The CDR3 covers 13 residues. With 3 bases clipped from V and 15 bases from J, the junction kept 10 bases outside the gene matches. The CDR3 DNA is TGTGCCAGCAGTGACACCTCCGGGACAGGTGGGTTCTTC. Translating gives CASSDTSGTGGFF.

This rearrangement joins TRBV5-1 to TRBJ2-1, with 13 bases that match TRBD2. The CDR3 contains 15 residues. Per the germline V gene, CDR1 is SGHRS and CDR2 is YFSETQ. With 4 bases clipped from V and 9 bases from J, the junction kept 7 bases outside the gene matches. CDR3 sequence: CASSLTSGGASEQFF. CDR3 nucleotide sequence: TGCGCCAGCAGCCTTACTAGCGGGGGGGCCAGTGAGCAGTTCTTC.

This clone was observed once. The chain joins TRBV18 to TRBJ1-1, with unresolved D. Germline V gene data show CDR1 as KGHSH and CDR2 as LQKENI. Trimming cost V 4 bases and J 3 bases, with 9 bases left between them. There are 13 residues in the CDR3. The CDR3 coding sequence is TGTGCCAGCTCACACTCCGGGGACACTGAAGCTTTCTTT. Amino acid sequence: CASSHSGDTEAFF.

This clone was observed a few times. The genes are TRBV11-2 and TRBJ1-3, with TRBD1 matching over 11 bases. Per the germline V gene, CDR1 is SGHAT and CDR2 is FQNNGV. Germline trimming cut 8 bases from V and 0 bases from J; bases unmatched to any gene: 6. The CDR3 contains 16 residues. DNA for the CDR3: TGTGCCAGCGGGACAGGGGGAGTGGGCTCTGGAAACACCATATATTTT. Translated: CASGTGGVGSGNTIYF.

The chain is built from TRBV3-1 (or the pseudogene TRBV3-2) and TRBJ2-7, with D perhaps matching TRBD2 (5 bases). The V gene's germline CDR1 is LGHDT and CDR2 YNNKEL (reference sequence). CDR3 size: 13 residues. V lost 1 base to trimming and J lost 7 bases, with 11 bases between them. This chain's CDR3 is CASSQAGKGEQYV. The CDR3 nucleotides are TGTGCCAGCAGCCAAGCGGGGAAGGGAGAGCAGTACGTC.

The chain carries TRBV7-3 and TRBJ2-3; no clear D. The CDR3 covers 14 residues. The germline V gene encodes CDR1 SGHTA and CDR2 FQGTGA. Between the trimmed V and J ends, which lost 4 bases and 2 bases, there was a span of 10 bases. CDR3 bases: TGTGCCAGCAGCTCCGGGTCGTACACAGATACGCAGTATTTT. This gives the protein CASSSGSYTDTQYF. The full variable domain, its missing parts supplied by reference TRBV7-3 and TRBJ2-3, is GAGVSQTPSNKVTEKGKYVELRCDPISGHTALYWYRQSLGQGPEFLIYFQGTGAADDSGLPNDRFFAVRPEGSVSTLKIQRTERGDSAVYLCASSSGSYTDTQYFGPGTRLTVL.

The chain links TRBV7-2 to TRBJ2-7, with 8 nucleotides matching TRBD1. The CDR3 covers 14 residues. The junction had 0 bases not matched to a gene; V was cut back by 2 bases and J by 0 bases. Germline assignment: CDR1 SGHTA and CDR2 FQGNSA. The CDR3 DNA follows: TGTGCCAGCAGCTTAACAGGGGGCTCCTACGAGCAGTACTTC. Its protein product is CASSLTGGSYEQYF.

V usage is TRBV5-8 and J usage is TRBJ2-5, with 8 nucleotides matching TRBD1. Germline V gene lookup returns CDR1 SGHTS and CDR2 YDEGEE. CDR3 length equals 20 residues. Trimming at V came to 3 bases and at J to 2 bases, leaving 21 bases not matched to a gene. DNA for the CDR3: TGTGCCAGCAGCTGGGGCTTGAGGACAGGGAAACGCCGGGGGCAAGAGACCCAGTACTTC. Protein product: CASSWGLRTGKRRGQETQYF.

The chain is built from TRBV29-1 and TRBJ1-2; 9 nucleotides match TRBD1. The germline V gene encodes CDR1 SQVTM and CDR2 ANQGSEA. The CDR3 is made up of 13 amino acids. V trimming: 6 bases; J trimming: 1 base; junction bases outside the gene matches: 3. This CDR3 reads CSVGTGNNYGYTF. Here the CDR3 DNA reads TGCAGCGTCGGGACAGGGAATAACTATGGCTACACCTTC.

CDR3 in amino acids: CASSLGGGGLVYEQYF. The CDR3 DNA reads TGTGCCAGCAGCTTAGGCGGCGGAGGTTTAGTCTACGAGCAGTACTTC. This chain joins TRBV13 and TRBJ2-7; TRBD2 might be the D (5 bases). From germline, CDR1 is PRHDT and CDR2 FYEKMQ (reference sequence). The CDR3 has 16 amino acids. Deletions cut 0 bases from V and 3 bases from J, with 15 bases between.

This chain uses TRBV28 with TRBJ1-2, with 10 bases that match TRBD1. Germline V gene data show CDR1 as MDHEN and CDR2 as SYDVKM. Trimming removed 6 bases from V and 8 bases from J; junction bases left unmatched: 12. There are 15 residues in the CDR3. CDR3 protein: CASRWPGQGFYGYTF. For the CDR3, the DNA is TGTGCCAGCAGATGGCCGGGACAGGGGTTTTACGGCTACACCTTC.

The V call is TRBV10-3, the J call TRBJ1-5, with 7 bases identical to TRBD1. The CDR3 has 15 residues. After removal of 4 bases from V and 1 base from J, the junction contained 4 bases not matched to a gene. Germline-derived CDR1 and CDR2 are ENHRY and SYGVKD. In DNA, the CDR3 is TGTGCCATCAGTGTGGGGACAGCGAGCAATCAGCCCCAGCATTTT. Translated: CAISVGTASNQPQHF.

In regard to this clone: This sample also contains other DNA sequences that code for the same CDR3. The chain carries TRBV18 and TRBJ2-6, with a possible D match to TRBD1 (6 bases). CDR3 length: 17 residues. Germline V lookup: CDR1 KGHSH, CDR2 LQKENI. Trimming left V 3 bases short and J 0 bases short, with 12 bases between. Written as DNA, the CDR3 is TGTGCCAGCTCACCGGACAGAGGTATCTCTGGGGCCAACGTCCTGACTTTC. Its protein is CASSPDRGISGANVLTF.

This rearrangement joins TRBV7-2 to TRBJ1-1; 9 nucleotides agree with TRBD1. The CDR3 runs 15 residues. J lost 5 bases, V lost 5 bases, and 9 bases had no gene match. Per germline, CDR1 SGHTA and CDR2 FQGNSA. This chain's CDR3 is CASSLTGTGRTEAFF. DNA for the CDR3: TGTGCCAGCAGCCTCACGGGGACAGGGCGAACTGAAGCTTTCTTT.

This clone was counted a few times. The J gene is TRBJ2-7, the V gene TRBV21-1; the D call of TRBD1 is as the table states it, not checked on the DNA. TRBV21-1 is labeled a pseudogene. The CDR3 covers 13 residues. In DNA form, the CDR3 reads TGTGCCAGCAGCAAAGGGGCAGTTCGCGAGCAGTACTTC. Translated, it gives CASSKGAVREQYF.

This clone was counted a few times. The V and J genes are TRBV19 and TRBJ2-7; D is ambiguous. In germline, CDR1 is LNHDA, CDR2 SQIVND (reference sequence). This CDR3 has 13 residues. V dropped 3 bases and J dropped 3 bases, with 9 bases sitting between them. This CDR3 reads CASSMGSHYEQYF. In nucleotides, the CDR3 is TGTGCCAGTAGTATGGGCTCACACTACGAGCAGTACTTC. Together with reference TRBV19 and TRBJ2-7, the CDR3 gives the full variable domain: DGGITQSPKYLFRKEGQNVTLSCEQNLNHDAMYWYRQDPGQGLRLIYYSQIVNDFQKGDIAEGYSVSREKKESFPLTVTSAQKNPTAFYLCASSMGSHYEQYFGPGTRLTVT.

This clone was recorded once. The CDR3 DNA is TGTGCCAGCAGCGCCCGGGGGGGGCAGGCAGATACGCAGTATTTT. It yields the protein CASSARGGQADTQYF. The V and J genes are TRBV4-2 and TRBJ2-3; 8 bases map to TRBD2. In germline, CDR1 is LGHNA, CDR2 YNFKEQ. V dropped 5 bases and J dropped 4; count of bases not matched to a gene: 8. CDR3 length: 15 residues.

The chain uses TRBV18 and TRBJ2-5; 7 bases agree with TRBD1. The CDR3 contains 13 residues. Losses at the gene ends were 1 base for V and 5 bases for J; bases not matched to a gene: 1. CDR1 is KGHSH, CDR2 LQKENI, per germline. The CDR3 region is CASSPQGAETQYF. As DNA, the CDR3 is TGTGCCAGCTCACCACAGGGGGCGGAGACCCAGTACTTC.

This chain links TRBV28 with TRBJ2-1; no reliable D call. CDR3 length equals 12 residues. Germline CDR1 reads MDHEN; CDR2 reads SYDVKM. Trimming pared 9 bases from V and 6 bases from J, leaving 12 bases between. CDR3 bases: TGTGCCAGTTCTCGGGTGGTCAATGAGCAGTTCTTC. It encodes CASSRVVNEQFF.